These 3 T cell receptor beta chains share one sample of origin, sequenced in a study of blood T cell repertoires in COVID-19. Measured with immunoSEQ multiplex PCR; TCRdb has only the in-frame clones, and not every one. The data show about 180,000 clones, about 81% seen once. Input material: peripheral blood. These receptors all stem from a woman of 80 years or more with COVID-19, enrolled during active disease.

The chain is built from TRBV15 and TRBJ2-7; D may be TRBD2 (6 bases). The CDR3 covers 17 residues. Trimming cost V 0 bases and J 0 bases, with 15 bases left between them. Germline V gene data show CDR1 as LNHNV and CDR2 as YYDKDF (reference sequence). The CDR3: CATSRDPPDGSSYEQYF. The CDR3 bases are TGTGCCACCAGCAGAGATCCTCCGGACGGGAGCTCCTACGAGCAGTACTTC.

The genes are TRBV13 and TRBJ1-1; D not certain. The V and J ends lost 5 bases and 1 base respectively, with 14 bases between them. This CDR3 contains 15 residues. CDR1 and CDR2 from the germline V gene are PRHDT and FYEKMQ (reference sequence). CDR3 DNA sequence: TGTGCCAGCAGCCTCCGGGTGGAAGGGAACACTGAAGCTTTCTTT. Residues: CASSLRVEGNTEAFF. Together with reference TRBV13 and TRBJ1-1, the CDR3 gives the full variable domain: AAGVIQSPRHLIKEKRETATLKCYPIPRHDTVYWYQQGPGQDPQFLISFYEKMQSDKGSIPDRFSAQQFSDYHSELNMSSLELGDSALYFCASSLRVEGNTEAFFGQGTRLTVV.

CDR3 amino acids: CASSLGTGEKLFF. The CDR3, as DNA: TGTGCCAGCTCACTCGGGACAGGGGAAAAACTGTTTTTT. The chain has TRBV18 and TRBJ1-4, with TRBD1 identical over 9 bases. This CDR3 has 13 amino acids. The germline V gene encodes CDR1 KGHSH and CDR2 LQKENI. V lost 4 bases and J lost 8; bases outside the gene matches: 2.